This T cell receptor beta chain comes out of a study of blood T cells in healthy people across ages. PCR was performed a second time for about 6 to 12 cycles using a sample-barcoded 5' primer and a J-beta primer mix. Every cDNA was tagged by a template-switch adaptor with 12 random nucleotides. Sequencing recovered at least 2.5 million CDR3-containing paired-end reads from each sample. TCRdb re-analysed the 5' RACE reads in MiXCR, keeping a single row per CDR3 protein. The repertoire includes roughly 860,000 distinct CDR3 sequences, around two thirds of them detected once, and approximately 30% sits in the top ten. Study findings and constraints: Per million T cells, TCR beta diversity dropped roughly linearly as age increased.

The CDR3 spans 13 residues. Germline V gene sequence: CDR1 SQVTM, CDR2 ANQGSEA. This clonotype was seen a single time. Its antigen is not identified. It may be a read error: a sequence one base away is much more abundant. This clonotype was obtained from a man aged 25 to 45 in good health. What was sequenced was blood. J is TRBJ2-1 and V is TRBV29-1; 8 bases fit TRBD1. The CDR3 sequence is CGVLGQGYNEQFF. The CDR3 DNA follows: TGCGGCGTCCTCGGACAGGGCTACAATGAGCAGTTCTTC.